These 2 T cell receptor beta chains originate from one sample sequenced in a study of blood T cell repertoires in COVID-19. TCRdb's table, derived via immunoSEQ multiplex PCR, lists solely in-frame clones and lacks some. Seen here are 45,000 to 60,000 clones, about four fifths observed once, and the top ten hold under 2%. Sequenced sample: peripheral blood. Receptors originate from a woman in her sixties with acute or convalescent COVID-19.

This chain's CDR3 is CASSAWTGGWAEAFF. CDR3 DNA sequence: TGTGCCAGCAGCGCATGGACAGGAGGTTGGGCTGAAGCTTTCTTT. This rearrangement joins TRBV5-6 to TRBJ1-1; 7 nucleotides agree with TRBD1. CDR3 size: 15 residues. Trimming took 4 bases from V and 6 from J; bases not matched to a gene: 12. Germline loops: CDR1 SGHDT, CDR2 YYEEEE.

The genes are TRBV5-6 and TRBJ2-1, with TRBD1 identical over 8 bases. The CDR3 has 16 amino acids. V shed 1 base, J shed 5 bases, and the junction held 8 bases outside the gene matches. From germline, CDR1 is SGHDT and CDR2 YYEEEE. The CDR3 here is CASSLWGQEINNEQFF. The CDR3 DNA is TGTGCCAGCAGCTTGTGGGGACAGGAGATAAACAATGAGCAGTTCTTC.